The present TCR beta chain was sequenced within a study of T cells in tuberculosis. V lost 4 bases and J 9 bases, leaving 21 bases between the germline ends. Per the germline V gene, CDR1 is SGHDT and CDR2 is YYEEEE. The CDR3 is 15 amino acids. Some clones are missing from TCRdb's copy, which holds only in-frame ones; the method was immunoSEQ multiplex PCR. The sample gives about 20,000 clones, roughly nine tenths of which show up once; 14% to 15% is in the top ten. Note on this clone: The target antigen is unknown.

Study results and limitations: Smaller alpha distances in active tuberculosis partly reflected shorter CDR3-alpha lengths. Active tuberculosis cases were adults; controls were adolescents.

Tuberculin skin test and IGRA determined adolescents' latent tuberculosis status at entry. The chain recombines TRBV5-6 with TRBJ2-3; possibly TRBD2 for D (6 bases). Sequencing was performed on PBMCs. The receptor comes from a donor between 10 and 29 years old with latent tuberculosis or without tuberculosis infection. CDR3 nucleotides: TGTGCCAGCAGCCCAGTAAGGGACTCCTTCTCCACGCAGTATTTT. Its protein product is CASSPVRDSFSTQYF. Using reference TRBV5-6 and TRBJ2-3 for the parts outside the CDR3, the full variable domain is DAGVTQSPTHLIKTRGQQVTLRCSPKSGHDTVSWYQQALGQGPQFIFQYYEEEERQRGNFPDRFSGHQFPNYSSELNVNALLLGDSALYLCASSPVRDSFSTQYFGPGTRLTVL.